The 20 T cell receptor beta chains given below trace back to one sample, sequenced in a study of cytomegalovirus exposure and HLA in healthy donors. In the PCR, 60 Vbeta and 13 Jbeta primers were used. Assay used: immunoSEQ multiplex PCR; TCRdb lists only in-frame clones, some missing. The sample lists approximately 120,000 clones, about two thirds occurring once. The sequenced material came from PBMCs. The receptors derive from a man aged 25 to 40 in good health and CMV-seronegative.

The rearrangement uses TRBV5-1 and TRBJ2-7; D might be TRBD1 (5 bases). Germline V gene data show CDR1 as SGHRS and CDR2 as YFSETQ. The CDR3 extends over 14 amino acids. With 1 base removed from V and 6 bases from J, the gap between germline ends came to 14 bases. The CDR3 loop reads CASSLQGPTGEQYF. The CDR3 nucleotides read TGCGCCAGCAGCTTGCAGGGTCCTACAGGCGAGCAGTACTTC.

The rearrangement uses TRBV10-1 and TRBJ2-1; D perhaps matches TRBD2 (6 bases). CDR3 length equals 12 residues. Germline-derived CDR1 and CDR2 are WNHNN and SYGVQD (reference sequence). Between the trimmed V and J ends, which lost 5 bases and 6 bases, there was a span of 8 bases. CDR3 sequence reads: CASSPGGNEQFF. The DNA of the CDR3 is TGCGCCAGCAGTCCCGGGGGCAATGAGCAGTTCTTC.

The chain joins TRBV5-4 to TRBJ2-3; 11 nucleotides match TRBD2. CDR1 is SGHNT, CDR2 YYREEE, per germline (reference sequence). Trimming at V came to 4 bases and at J to 1 base, leaving 5 bases not matched to a gene. The CDR3 has 16 amino acids. CDR3 sequence reads: CASSPGTSGGTDTQYF. CDR3 nucleotides: TGTGCCAGCAGCCCGGGGACTAGCGGAGGCACAGATACGCAGTATTTT.

The V gene is TRBV2, the J gene TRBJ2-1; 8 bases line up with TRBD1. In germline, CDR1 is SNHLY, CDR2 FYNNEI. The CDR3 spans 15 residues. The V gene end was trimmed by 3 bases and the J gene end by 2 bases; junction bases not matched to a gene: 3. The CDR3 is CASSETGAAYNEQFF. The CDR3 DNA follows: TGTGCCAGCAGTGAGACAGGGGCGGCCTACAATGAGCAGTTCTTC.

On this clone: One end of the junction fails to match germline, which may point to a read error. The chain combines TRBV7-8 with TRBJ1-2; 7 bases are shared with TRBD1. Germline V gene data show CDR1 as SGHVS and CDR2 as FQNEAQ. The CDR3 extends over 13 amino acids. The CDR3 nucleotides read TGTGCCGGCAGCCACAGGGGCGACTATGGCTACACCTTC. Its translation is CAGSHRGDYGYTF.

This clone was detected a few times. The chain carries TRBV6-1 and TRBJ1-1, with 11 bases matching TRBD1. Germline V CDR1 and CDR2: MNHNS, SASEGT. Germline trimming cut 7 bases from V and 8 bases from J; bases unmatched to any gene: 9. CDR3 length: 14 amino acids. The CDR3 DNA reads as TGTGCCAGCACTAAATGGGGACAGGGGGGCGAAGCTTTCTTT. Translation: CASTKWGQGGEAFF.

This chain joins TRBV5-1 and TRBJ2-7, with 8 bases that match TRBD2. Germline lookup yields CDR1 SGHRS and CDR2 YFSETQ. This CDR3 has 15 residues. V shed 1 base, J shed 7 bases, and the junction held 10 bases outside the gene matches. The CDR3 loop is CASSLPAGGSKEQYF. The DNA of the CDR3 is TGCGCCAGCAGCTTGCCTGCGGGGGGTTCCAAGGAGCAGTACTTC.

The chain carries TRBV7-6 and TRBJ2-3; TRBD2 agrees at 12 bases. The CDR3 spans 18 residues. Unmatched junction bases numbered 11, after V lost 5 bases and J lost 2 bases. CDR1 SGHVS and CDR2 FNYEAQ come from the germline V gene. Here the CDR3 reads CASSRTLLAGGSTDTQYF. CDR3 bases: TGTGCCAGCAGCCGGACGCTACTAGCGGGGGGCTCCACAGATACGCAGTATTTT.

This clone was counted only a few times. The chain combines TRBV10-1 with TRBJ2-7; no reliable D call. Germline lookup yields CDR1 WNHNN and CDR2 SYGVQD (reference sequence). The V gene lost 10 bases and the J gene lost 3 bases, with 16 bases spanning the gap. This CDR3 spans 13 amino acids. The CDR3 protein is CATSRNANYEQYF. The CDR3 nucleotides read TGCGCCACGAGTCGAAATGCAAACTACGAGCAGTACTTC.

The V and J genes are TRBV27 and TRBJ2-7; D might be TRBD1 (6 bases). The ends were cut back, 3 bases at V and 0 bases at J, with 15 bases in the middle. CDR3 length: 16 amino acids. In germline, CDR1 is MNHEY, CDR2 SMNVEV (reference sequence). CDR3 sequence reads: CASSLESRGSSYEQYF. CDR3 DNA sequence: TGTGCCAGCAGTTTGGAAAGTAGGGGGAGCTCCTACGAGCAGTACTTC.

The genes are TRBV6-5 and TRBJ1-2; TRBD1 might be the D (5 bases). CDR3 size: 14 residues. Germline V lookup: CDR1 MNHEY, CDR2 SVGAGI. V was shortened by 6 bases and J by 2 bases, with 13 bases between the two germline ends. CDR3 sequence reads: CASSRDSANYGYTF. CDR3 nucleotide sequence: TGTGCCAGCAGCCGTGACAGCGCCAACTATGGCTACACCTTC.

J is TRBJ2-7 and V is TRBV4-1; the D gene is possibly TRBD1 (7 bases). The CDR3 has 16 residues. Germline V gene data show CDR1 as MGHRA and CDR2 as YSYEKL. Trimming stripped 3 bases from V and 2 bases from J, with 17 bases between. CDR3 sequence reads: CASSHLGQGGPYEQYF. In nucleotides, the CDR3 is TGCGCCAGCAGCCATCTCGGGCAGGGGGGACCCTACGAGCAGTACTTC.

The chain employs TRBV28 and TRBJ2-7; no clear D gene. V was clipped by 4 bases and J by 4 bases, with 20 bases between them. This CDR3 is 16 amino acids long. The germline V gene has CDR1 MDHEN and CDR2 SYDVKM. CDR3 coding DNA: TGTGCCAGCAGTTCGCTGCGATCCCGTTTCCCTTACGAGCAGTACTTC. This gives the protein CASSSLRSRFPYEQYF.

The chain links TRBV10-2 to TRBJ2-3; D is possibly TRBD1 (5 bases). The V gene's germline CDR1 is WSHSY and CDR2 SAAADI. The length of the CDR3 is 16 residues. V was trimmed by 6 bases and J by 5 bases, leaving 21 bases between them. The DNA for the CDR3 is TGCGCCAGCAGGATAGACCCCGACAGATACAGAGATACGCAGTATTTT. Protein sequence: CASRIDPDRYRDTQYF.

This chain links TRBV27 with TRBJ1-1, with 8 bases identical to TRBD1. CDR1 is MNHEY, CDR2 SMNVEV, per germline (reference sequence). This CDR3 spans 14 amino acids. V lost 3 bases to trimming and J lost 4 bases; unmatched junction nucleotides: 4. The CDR3 nucleotides are TGTGCCAGCAGTTTCAGGGGGCAGAGCACTGAAGCTTTCTTT. Translation: CASSFRGQSTEAFF.

This sequence joins TRBV30 and TRBJ1-3; D is ambiguous. The V gene lost 7 bases and the J gene lost 0 bases, with 10 bases spanning the gap. The CDR3 is 13 amino acids. CDR1 and CDR2 from the germline V gene are GTSNPN and SVGIG (reference sequence). In nucleotides, the CDR3 is TGTGCCTTCCAGAAGTTCTCTGGAAACACCATATATTTT. Translated: CAFQKFSGNTIYF.

The CDR3 sequence: CASSLVPRRQGQSYNSPLHF. CDR3 sequence (DNA): TGTGCCAGCAGCTTAGTCCCCAGAAGACAGGGACAGTCCTATAATTCACCCCTCCACTTT. The chain recombines TRBV11-3 with TRBJ1-6; TRBD1 matches at 7 bases. The V gene's germline CDR1 is SGHNT and CDR2 YENEEA. V dropped 1 base and J dropped 1; count of bases not matched to a gene: 13. The CDR3 length is 20 residues.

The sample holds a few counts of this clone. The rearrangement uses TRBV5-1 and TRBJ1-2; 11 bases match TRBD1. V lost 2 bases, J lost 7 bases, and 7 bases stayed unmatched. The CDR3 consists of 15 residues. CDR1 SGHRS and CDR2 YFSETQ come from the germline V gene. The CDR3 loop reads CASSFSPGTGGGYTF. The CDR3 DNA sequence: TGCGCCAGCAGCTTCTCTCCCGGGACAGGGGGTGGCTACACCTTC.

This rearrangement joins TRBV10-3 to TRBJ1-2; D is perhaps TRBD1 (6 bases). Germline V CDR1 and CDR2: ENHRY, SYGVKD. The CDR3 contains 14 residues. Trimming took 2 bases from V and 2 from J, leaving 9 bases between them. CDR3 bases: TGTGCCATCAGTGAGGGGGGCTGGAACTATGGCTACACCTTC. It specifies CAISEGGWNYGYTF.

This chain joins TRBV6-5 and TRBJ1-1, with 7 bases matching TRBD1. This CDR3 has 14 amino acids. The V gene end was trimmed by 6 bases and the J gene end by 3 bases; junction bases not matched to a gene: 7. The germline CDR1 and CDR2 sequences are MNHEY and SVGAGI. DNA for the CDR3: TGTGCCAGCAGCGAAACAGGGGACCACACTGAAGCTTTCTTT. Translation: CASSETGDHTEAFF.